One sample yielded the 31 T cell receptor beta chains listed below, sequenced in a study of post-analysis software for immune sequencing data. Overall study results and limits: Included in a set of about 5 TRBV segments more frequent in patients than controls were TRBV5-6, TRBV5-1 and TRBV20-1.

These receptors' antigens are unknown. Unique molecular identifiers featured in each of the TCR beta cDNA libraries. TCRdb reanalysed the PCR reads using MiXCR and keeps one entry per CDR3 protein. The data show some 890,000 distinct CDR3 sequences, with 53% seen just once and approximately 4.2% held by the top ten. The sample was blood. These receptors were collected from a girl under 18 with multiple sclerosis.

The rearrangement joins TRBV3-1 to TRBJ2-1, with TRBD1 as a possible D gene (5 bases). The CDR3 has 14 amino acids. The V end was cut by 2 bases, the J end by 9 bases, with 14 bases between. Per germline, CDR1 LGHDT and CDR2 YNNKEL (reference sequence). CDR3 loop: CASSQYGARSEQFF. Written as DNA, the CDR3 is TGTGCCAGCAGCCAATATGGGGCTCGGAGTGAGCAGTTCTTC.

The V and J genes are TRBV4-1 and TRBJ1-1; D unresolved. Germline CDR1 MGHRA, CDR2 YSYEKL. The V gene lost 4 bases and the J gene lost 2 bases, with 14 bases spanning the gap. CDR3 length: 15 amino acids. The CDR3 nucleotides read TGCGCCAGCAGCCCAACGCAGTTAGGAAACACTGAAGCTTTCTTT. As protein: CASSPTQLGNTEAFF.

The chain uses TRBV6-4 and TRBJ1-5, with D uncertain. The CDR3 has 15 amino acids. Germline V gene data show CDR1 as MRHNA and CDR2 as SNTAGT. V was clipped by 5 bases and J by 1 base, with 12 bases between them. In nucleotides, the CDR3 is TGTGCCAGCAGTTCGGAGGGTCCCAGCAATCAGCCCCAGCATTTT. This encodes CASSSEGPSNQPQHF.

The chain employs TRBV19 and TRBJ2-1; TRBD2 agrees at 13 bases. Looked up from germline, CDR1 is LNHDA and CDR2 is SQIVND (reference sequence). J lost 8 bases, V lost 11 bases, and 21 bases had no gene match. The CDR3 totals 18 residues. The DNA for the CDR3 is TGTGCCTCTTCTCCCACTAGCGGGGGGGGGTTCGGATATGATGAGCAGTTCTTC. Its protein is CASSPTSGGGFGYDEQFF.

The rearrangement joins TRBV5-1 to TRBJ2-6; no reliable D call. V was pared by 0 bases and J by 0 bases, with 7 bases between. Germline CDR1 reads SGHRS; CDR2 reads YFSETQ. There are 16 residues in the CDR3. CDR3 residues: CASSLGPTSGANVLTF. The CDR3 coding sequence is TGCGCCAGCAGCTTGGGGCCGACCTCTGGGGCCAACGTCCTGACTTTC.

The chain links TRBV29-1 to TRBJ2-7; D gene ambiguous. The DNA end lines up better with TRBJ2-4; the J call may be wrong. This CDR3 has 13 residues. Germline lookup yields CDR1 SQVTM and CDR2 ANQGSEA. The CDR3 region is CSVYLTVPGIQYF. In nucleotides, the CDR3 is TGCAGCGTTTATCTCACGGTCCCGGGCATTCAGTACTTC.

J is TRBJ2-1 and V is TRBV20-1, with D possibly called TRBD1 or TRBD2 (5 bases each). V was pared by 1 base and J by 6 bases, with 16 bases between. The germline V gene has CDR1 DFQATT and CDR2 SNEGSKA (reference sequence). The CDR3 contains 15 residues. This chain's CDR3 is CSARAGTTIPNEQFF. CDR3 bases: TGCAGTGCTAGAGCCGGGACGACAATTCCCAATGAGCAGTTCTTC.

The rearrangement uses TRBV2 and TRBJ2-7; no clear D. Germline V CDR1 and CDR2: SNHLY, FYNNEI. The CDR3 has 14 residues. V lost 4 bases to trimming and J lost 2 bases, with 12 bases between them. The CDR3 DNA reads TGTGCCAGCAGTGTATCAACCGTCACCTACGAGCAGTACGTC. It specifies CASSVSTVTYEQYV.

This chain's CDR3 is CASSFDRSSYNEQFF. DNA for the CDR3: TGTGCCAGCAGTTTTGACAGGAGCTCCTACAATGAGCAGTTCTTC. J is TRBJ2-1 and V is TRBV27, with D perhaps TRBD1 (6 bases). Trimming took 3 bases from V and 0 from J, leaving 9 bases between them. CDR1 and CDR2 from the germline V gene are MNHEY and SMNVEV (reference sequence). The CDR3 loop spans 15 amino acids.

CDR3 sequence reads: CASSLGVAGGDRYTF. The CDR3 nucleotides read TGTGCCAGCAGCTTAGGAGTGGCAGGGGGTGATCGCTACACCTTC. V usage is TRBV7-2 and J usage is TRBJ1-2; 7 nucleotides match TRBD1. The length of the CDR3 is 15 residues. J was trimmed by 9 bases and V by 1 base; bases with no gene match: 11. The V gene's germline CDR1 is SGHTA and CDR2 FQGNSA.

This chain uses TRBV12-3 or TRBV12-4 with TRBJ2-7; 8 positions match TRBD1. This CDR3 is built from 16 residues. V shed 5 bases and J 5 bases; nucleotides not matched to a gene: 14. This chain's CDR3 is CASSPTRDRNPDEQYF. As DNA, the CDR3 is TGTGCCAGCAGTCCGACTCGGGACAGGAATCCCGACGAGCAGTACTTC.

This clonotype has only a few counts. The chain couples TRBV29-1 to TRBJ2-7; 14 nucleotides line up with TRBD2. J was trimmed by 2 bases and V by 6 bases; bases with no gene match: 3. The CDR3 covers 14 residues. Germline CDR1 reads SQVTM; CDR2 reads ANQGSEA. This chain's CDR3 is CSVVTSGRAYEQYF. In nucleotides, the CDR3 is TGCAGCGTGGTGACTAGCGGGAGGGCCTACGAGCAGTACTTC.

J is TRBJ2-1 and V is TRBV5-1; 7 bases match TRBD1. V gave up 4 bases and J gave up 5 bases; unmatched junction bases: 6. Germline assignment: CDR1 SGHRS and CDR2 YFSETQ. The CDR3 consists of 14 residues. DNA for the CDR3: TGCGCCAGCAGCGTCAGGGGGTGGGACAATGAGCAGTTCTTC. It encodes CASSVRGWDNEQFF.

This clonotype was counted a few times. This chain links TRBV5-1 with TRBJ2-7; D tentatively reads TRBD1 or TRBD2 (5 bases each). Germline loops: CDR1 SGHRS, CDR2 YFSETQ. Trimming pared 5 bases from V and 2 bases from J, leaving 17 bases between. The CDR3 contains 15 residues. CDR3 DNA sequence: TGCGCCAGCAGACACCACGGGACGCCCACCTACGAGCAGTACTTC. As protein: CASRHHGTPTYEQYF.

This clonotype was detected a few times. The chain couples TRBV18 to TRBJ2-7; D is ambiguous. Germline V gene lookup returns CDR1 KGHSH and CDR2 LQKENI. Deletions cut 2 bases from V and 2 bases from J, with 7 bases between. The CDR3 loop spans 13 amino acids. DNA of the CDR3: TGTGCCAGCTCACCATTACCTGCCTACGAGCAGTACTTC. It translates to CASSPLPAYEQYF.

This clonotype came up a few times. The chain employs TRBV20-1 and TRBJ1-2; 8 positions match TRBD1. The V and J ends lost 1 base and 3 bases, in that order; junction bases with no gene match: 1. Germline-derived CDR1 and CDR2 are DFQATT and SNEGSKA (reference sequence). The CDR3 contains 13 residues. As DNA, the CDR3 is TGCAGTGCTAGAGGGACAGGGTACTATGGCTACACCTTC. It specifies CSARGTGYYGYTF.

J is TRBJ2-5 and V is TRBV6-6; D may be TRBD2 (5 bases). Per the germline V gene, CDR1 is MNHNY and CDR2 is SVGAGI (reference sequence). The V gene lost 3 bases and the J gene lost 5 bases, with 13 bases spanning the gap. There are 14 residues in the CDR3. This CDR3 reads CASSYWTSSETQYF. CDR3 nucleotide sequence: TGTGCCAGCAGTTATTGGACTTCCTCGGAGACCCAGTACTTC.

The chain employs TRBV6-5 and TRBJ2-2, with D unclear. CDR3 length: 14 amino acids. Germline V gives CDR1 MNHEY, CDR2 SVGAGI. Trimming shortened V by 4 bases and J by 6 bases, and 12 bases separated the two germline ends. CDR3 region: CASSSDESAGELFF. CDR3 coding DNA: TGTGCCAGCAGTTCGGACGAGTCCGCCGGGGAGCTGTTTTTT.

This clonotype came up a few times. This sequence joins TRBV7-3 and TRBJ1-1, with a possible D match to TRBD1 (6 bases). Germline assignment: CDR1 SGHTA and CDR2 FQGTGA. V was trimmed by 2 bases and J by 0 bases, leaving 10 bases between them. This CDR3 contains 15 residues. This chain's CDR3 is CASSLSGTLNTEAFF. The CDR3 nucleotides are TGTGCCAGCAGCTTATCAGGGACATTGAACACTGAAGCTTTCTTT.

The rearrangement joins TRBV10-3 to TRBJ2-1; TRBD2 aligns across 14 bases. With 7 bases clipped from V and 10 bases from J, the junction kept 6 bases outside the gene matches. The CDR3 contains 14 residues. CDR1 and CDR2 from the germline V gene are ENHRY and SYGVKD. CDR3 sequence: CAITRGLAGDEQFF. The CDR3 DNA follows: TGTGCCATCACCAGGGGACTAGCGGGAGACGAGCAGTTCTTC.

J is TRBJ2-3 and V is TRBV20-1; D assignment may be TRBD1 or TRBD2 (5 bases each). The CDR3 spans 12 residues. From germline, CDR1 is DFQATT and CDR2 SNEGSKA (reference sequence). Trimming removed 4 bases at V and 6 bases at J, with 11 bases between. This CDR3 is CSATLGEDTQYF. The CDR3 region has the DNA TGCAGTGCTACTCTAGGGGAGGATACGCAGTATTTT.

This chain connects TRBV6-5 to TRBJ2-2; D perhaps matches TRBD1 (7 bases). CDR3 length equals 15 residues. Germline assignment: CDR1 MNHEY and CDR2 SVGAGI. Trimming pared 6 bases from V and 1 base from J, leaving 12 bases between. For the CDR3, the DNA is TGTGCCAGCAGACCTCAGGGGGGGAACACCGGGGAGCTGTTTTTT. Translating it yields CASRPQGGNTGELFF.

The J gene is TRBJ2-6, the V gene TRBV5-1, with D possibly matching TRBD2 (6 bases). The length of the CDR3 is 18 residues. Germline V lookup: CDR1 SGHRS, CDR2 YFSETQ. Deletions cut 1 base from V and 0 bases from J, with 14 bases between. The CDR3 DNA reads TGCGCCAGCAGCTTGTCGGGGGTCGGGCCCTCTGGGGCCAACGTCCTGACTTTC. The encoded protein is CASSLSGVGPSGANVLTF. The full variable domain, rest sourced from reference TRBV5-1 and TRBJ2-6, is KAGVTQTPRYLIKTRGQQVTLSCSPISGHRSVSWYQQTPGQGLQFLFEYFSETQRNKGNFPGRFSGRQFSNSRSEMNVSTLELGDSALYLCASSLSGVGPSGANVLTFGAGSRLTVL.

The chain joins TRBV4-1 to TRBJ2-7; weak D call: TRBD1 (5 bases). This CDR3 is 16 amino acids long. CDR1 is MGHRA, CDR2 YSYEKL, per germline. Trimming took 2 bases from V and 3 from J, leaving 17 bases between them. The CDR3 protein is CASSQNQRPRGYEQYF. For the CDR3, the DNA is TGCGCCAGCAGCCAAAATCAGCGACCAAGGGGCTACGAGCAGTACTTC.

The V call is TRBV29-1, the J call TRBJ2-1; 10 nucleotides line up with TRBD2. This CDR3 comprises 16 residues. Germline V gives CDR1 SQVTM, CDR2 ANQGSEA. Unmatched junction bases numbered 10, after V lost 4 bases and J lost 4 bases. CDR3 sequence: CSVGPLERGGYNEQFF. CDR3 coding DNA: TGCAGCGTTGGCCCCTTGGAGCGGGGGGGTTACAATGAGCAGTTCTTC.

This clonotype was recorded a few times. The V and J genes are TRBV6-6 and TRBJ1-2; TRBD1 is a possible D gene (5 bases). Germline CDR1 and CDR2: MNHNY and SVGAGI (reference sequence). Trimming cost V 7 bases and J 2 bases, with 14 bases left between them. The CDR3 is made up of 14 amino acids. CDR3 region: CASTYGGENYGYTF. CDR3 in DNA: TGTGCCAGCACCTACGGGGGGGAAAACTATGGCTACACCTTC.

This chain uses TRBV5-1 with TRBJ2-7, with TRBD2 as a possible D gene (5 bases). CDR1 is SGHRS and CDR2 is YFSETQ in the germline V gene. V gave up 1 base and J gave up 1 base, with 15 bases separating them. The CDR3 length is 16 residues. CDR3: CASSLRPAGNSYEQYF. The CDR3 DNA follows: TGCGCCAGCAGCTTGCGTCCAGCCGGGAATTCCTACGAGCAGTACTTC.

The CDR3 DNA follows: TGTGCCGTGGGACAGGGTAATGGCTACACCTTC. This gives the protein CAVGQGNGYTF. This rearrangement joins TRBV24-1 to TRBJ1-2, with 9 bases fitting TRBD1. This CDR3 region has 11 residues. CDR1 is KGHDR and CDR2 is SFDVKD in the germline V gene. After removal of 12 bases from V and 6 bases from J, the junction contained 4 bases not matched to a gene.

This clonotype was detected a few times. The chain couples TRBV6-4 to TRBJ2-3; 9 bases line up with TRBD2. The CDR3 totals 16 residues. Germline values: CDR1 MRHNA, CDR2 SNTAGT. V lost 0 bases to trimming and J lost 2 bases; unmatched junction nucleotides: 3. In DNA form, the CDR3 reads TGTGCCAGCAGTGACTCGGCTAGCGGGGACACAGATACGCAGTATTTT. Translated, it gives CASSDSASGDTDTQYF.

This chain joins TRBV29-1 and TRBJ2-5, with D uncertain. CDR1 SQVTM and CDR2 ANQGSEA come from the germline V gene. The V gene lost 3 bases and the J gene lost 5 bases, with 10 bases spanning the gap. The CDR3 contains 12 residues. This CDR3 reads CSVESPPETQYF. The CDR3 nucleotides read TGCAGCGTTGAGTCCCCCCCGGAGACCCAGTACTTC.

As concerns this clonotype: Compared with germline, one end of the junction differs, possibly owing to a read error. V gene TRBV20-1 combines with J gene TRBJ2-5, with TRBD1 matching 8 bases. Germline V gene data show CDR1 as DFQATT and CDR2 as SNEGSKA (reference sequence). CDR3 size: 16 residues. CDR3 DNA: TGCAGTGCTAGAGAAACGGAGGACAGGGTCAAAGAGGCCCAGTACTTC. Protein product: CSARETEDRVKEAQYF.